What follows is one TCR beta chain and its context. The specificity of this receptor is unknown. Base qualities are not recorded, but no much larger clone differs from it by a single base. Library generation was performed with the immunoSEQ multiplex PCR assay. The multiplex PCR relied on a mix of 60 forward primers for TCR Vbeta segments and 13 reverse primers for TCR Jbeta segments. The CDR3 region of rearranged TCR beta genes was amplified from genomic DNA with a multiplex PCR assay. On the Illumina HiSeq System, the amplified TCR beta libraries were sequenced as 87-base-pair reads. The paper's processing steps were these. In a later analysis, 70 million to 95 million unique TCR beta chains were counted across the 650 to 700 repertoires, and roughly 11 million of these chains were shared by at least two donors. Raw reads were error-corrected and collapsed into unique sequences by a nearest-neighbor algorithm in which closely related sequences were merged to remove PCR and sequencing errors. Alignment of CDR3 sequences to IMGT reference sequences was used to assign V, D and J gene segments. For a sequence to be retained, a match of at least six nucleotides to both a V gene segment and a J gene segment was required. A rearrangement counted as productive if the CDR3 had no stop codons and remained in frame with V and J, and every other rearrangement counted as non-productive. Following IMGT convention, CDR3 was defined as the stretch from the second conserved V-encoded cysteine up to the conserved J-encoded phenylalanine. The earlier analysis of a few hundred of the donors excluded any sequence lacking an unambiguous match to a single V gene segment. In an earlier analysis of approximately 500 of the donors, a V segment was called functional when productive rearrangements were above 56.7%, and segregating when the standard deviation between donors exceeded 5%. A statistical classification framework was developed to diagnose cytomegalovirus status using the catalog of TCR beta chain sequences. In a later analysis, TCR nucleotide sequences were compared against IMGT/GENE-DB human TR gene sequences so that V and J genes could be assigned. Using the TCRdist pipeline, a later analysis assigned CDR3 sequences along with most-parsimonious VDJ recombination scenarios. In a later analysis, each TCR beta chain was defined by its CDR3 amino acid sequence together with its V-gene family, and reads lacking a unique V-gene family were excluded. To address suspected cross-contamination and a sequencing artifact, a later analysis removed around 600 highly shared, low-generation-probability nucleotide sequences. A later analysis calculated a clonal expansion index for each public chain from normalized within-repertoire ranks of inferred template counts. A later analysis computed generation probabilities with a VDJ recombination model fitted to out-of-frame rearrangements, and checked the results against IGoR. In a later analysis, TCR-TCR, TCR-HLA and TCR-CMV co-occurrence was scored with hypergeometric tests, and a repertoire-size bias correction was applied to TCR pairs. To estimate false discovery rates, a later analysis permuted the HLA or CMV assignments 20 times. In a later analysis, co-occurring TCRs were grouped using DBSCAN, and TCRdist sequence similarity was added for clustering within HLA-allele-positive subsets. For co-occurrence clustering, repertoires with fewer than 30,000 or more than 120,000 public chains were excluded, along with roughly 5 repertoires with anomalous nucleotide sharing. This immuneACCESS table, as held by TCRdb, lists in-frame sequences with V and J called but not all clones. Of the missing ones, under half trace to an unresolved V gene in checked studies; the others have no known cause. V, J and clone size were drawn from that table, and D and trimming were deduced from the DNA. Present in this sample are over 200,000 clones, 75% to 90% of which were seen just once. The top ten clones comprise roughly 0.99% of the sample.

This entry comes from a study of cytomegalovirus exposure and HLA in healthy donors (dated by TCRdb to about 2017). Study-level background: According to an earlier analysis of a few hundred of the donors, some 170 million T cells yielded 95 million to 140 million unique TCR beta sequences and about 300 Gb of sequence data. A later analysis re-examined previously published TCR beta repertoires from about 670 donors and added high-resolution HLA genotyping to investigate patterns of TCR occurrence. To decide whether each TCR beta V gene segment behaved as functional or pseudogenic, an earlier analysis of some 570 of the donors relied on high-throughput TCR beta sequencing. To predict cytomegalovirus infection status, the study combined high-throughput TCR immunosequencing, statistical association of individual TCRs with disease status, and machine learning. An early release covering more than 500 HLA-typed donors comprised approximately 300 gigabases of sequencing data and about 90 million unique TCR sequences. Across about 380 genotyped donors of the cohort, an average of about 240,000 unique TCR beta nucleotide sequences per donor were sequenced, and roughly a sixth of those sequences were non-productive. HLA typing included class I and class II loci at four-digit resolution. The study was designed to test whether signatures of past pathogen exposure could be identified by cataloging public T cell receptors. Roughly five DR-DQ haplotypes were handled as single units for association and clustering because linkage in the cohort was strong. The number of typed donors differed by locus: about 620-630 for A, B, C, DRB1 and DQB1; approximately 540 for DQA1; about 600 for DPA1; and about 450 for DPB1. All discovery cohort repertoires had been generated using a single sequencing platform. Donor age, sex, ethnicity and CMV serostatus were compiled alongside the repertoire data. Among the roughly 400 genotyped donors, roughly 80% belonged to the genetic ancestry cluster associated with self-reported Caucasian donors. The study used immunosequencing to profile the T cell repertoires of approximately 630 subjects and linked those repertoires to cytomegalovirus serostatus. Along with the approximately 700-subject first cohort, a separate validation cohort of over a hundred different subjects was used. Genome-wide SNP genotypes for about 65% of the roughly 670 donors were used in a later genetic analysis, which treated that subset as a discovery cohort. Rather than using new phenotypic data, the later analysis identified candidate immune exposures from TCR beta sequences and from how often those sequences occurred across donors.

Overall results and qualifications from the work: Because some donors lacked HLA typing at each locus, the association tests relied only on the typed subset. Some IMGT-functional V segments, including TRBV6-2 and TRBV6-3, could not be told apart with the 87-base-pair reads, so those segments were excluded. The cohort was sequenced for TCR beta chains only, and without alpha or paired-chain data the features that could be detected were limited. A cluster of highly shared sequence variants was judged likely to represent a technical artifact of the sequencing pipeline. In an earlier analysis of a few hundred of the donors, most TCR beta V segments were observed in productive rearrangements about 90% or about 30% of the time, broadly matching IMGT annotations. The classifier was reported to diagnose cytomegalovirus status with high specificity and sensitivity in both the original cohort and the validation cohort. For the cohort, immune exposure information was limited to CMV serostatus. A later analysis found that most CMV-associated TCR beta chains appeared HLA-restricted, with HLA associations seemingly driven largely by CMV exposure. A total of fewer than 200 TCR beta chains were listed by the study as associated with cytomegalovirus. In a later analysis, HLA-associated TCR beta chains showed more clonal expansion and lower generation probabilities than non-associated chains that were equally common. A later genetic analysis reported fewer N-insertions in productive TCRs among donors in an Asian-associated ancestry cluster than the 666-donor mean. In a later analysis, several top co-occurrence clusters were reported to appear linked to parvovirus B19, influenza, CMV and Epstein-Barr virus. Correlated functional status among segregating V segments might reflect linkage disequilibrium, but an unknown experimental factor could not be ruled out. When HLA alleles, especially DR and DQ, strongly co-occurred, TCR associations were difficult to assign to individual alleles. The authors suggested that the approach could potentially be extended to other disease states and immunological phenotypes. Most TCR sequences were observed very rarely across donors, whereas some public TCRs were present in many individuals. The presence/absence analyses assumed that sequencing depth was roughly uniform across donors, and that assumption may not be true. Because counts were too low, 15 or so rarely observed V segments, including chromosome 9 orphons, were excluded from the earlier analysis of some 540 of the donors. In vitro tests confirmed that a few of the cytomegalovirus-associated TCR beta chains recognize cytomegalovirus antigens. V-gene and J-gene trimming of TCR beta chains was associated with a missense DCLRE1C variant in a later genetic analysis, and the association was replicated in an independent cohort. A further reported finding was that TCR beta sequences accurately predicted the HLA-A and HLA-B alleles for most subjects in the first cohort. At a false discovery rate of 0.05, a later analysis linked around 15,000 TCR beta sequences to specific HLA alleles. In a later analysis, the rate of TCR association differed among HLA loci, with DRB1 alleles having the most associated TCRs and HLA-C alleles having the fewest.

CDR1 and CDR2 (LNHNV, YYDKDF) derive from the germline V gene (reference sequence). Including cysteine and phenylalanine, the CDR3 has 15 amino acids. The sequence is cut down to CDR3 DNA, 45 bases in frame from base 1. Here V drops 5 bases and J drops 1 base, and the junction holds 2 bases not matched to any gene. In total, 666 healthy bone marrow donors made up the cohort. At the time of sampling, all cohort members were nominally healthy, though unrecorded immune exposures were likely present. The donor tested CMV seronegative, placing the donor among the approximately 360 seronegative members of the cohort. A peripheral blood sample was provided by each donor, and peripheral blood mononuclear cells were used for TCR beta sequencing. Genomic DNA extraction from the blood cell samples was performed with the Qiagen DNeasy Blood Extraction Kit.

This clonotype was obtained from a woman aged 18-29 years in good health and CMV-seronegative. The material sequenced was PBMCs. Recombination linked TRBV15 to TRBJ2-1; 10 central bases correspond to TRBD2. The CDR3 reads CATSQLAGSYNEQFF. The DNA reads TGTGCCACCAGCCAACTAGCGGGGTCCTACAATGAGCAGTTCTTC.